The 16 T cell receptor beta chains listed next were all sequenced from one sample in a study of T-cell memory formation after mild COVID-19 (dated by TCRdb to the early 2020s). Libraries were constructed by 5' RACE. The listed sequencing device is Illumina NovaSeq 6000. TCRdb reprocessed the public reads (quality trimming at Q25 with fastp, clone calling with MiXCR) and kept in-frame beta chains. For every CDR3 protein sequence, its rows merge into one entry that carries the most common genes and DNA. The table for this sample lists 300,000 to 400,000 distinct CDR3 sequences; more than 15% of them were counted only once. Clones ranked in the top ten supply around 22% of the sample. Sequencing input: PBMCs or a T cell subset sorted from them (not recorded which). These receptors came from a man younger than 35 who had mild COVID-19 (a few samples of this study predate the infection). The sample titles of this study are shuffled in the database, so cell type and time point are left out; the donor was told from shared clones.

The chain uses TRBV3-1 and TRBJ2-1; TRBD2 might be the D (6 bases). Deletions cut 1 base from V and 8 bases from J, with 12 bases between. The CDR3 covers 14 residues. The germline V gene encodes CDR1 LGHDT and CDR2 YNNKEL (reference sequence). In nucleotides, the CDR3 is TGTGCCAGCAGCCAAGGCCCCAGGGACTATGAGCAGTTCTTC. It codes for CASSQGPRDYEQFF.

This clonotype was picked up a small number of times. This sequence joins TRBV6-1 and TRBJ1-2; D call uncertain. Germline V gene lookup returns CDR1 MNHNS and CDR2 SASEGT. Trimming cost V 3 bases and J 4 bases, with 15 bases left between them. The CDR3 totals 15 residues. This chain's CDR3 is CASSDRRTLSYGYTF. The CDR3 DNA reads TGTGCCAGCAGTGACCGACGGACCTTAAGCTATGGCTACACCTTC.

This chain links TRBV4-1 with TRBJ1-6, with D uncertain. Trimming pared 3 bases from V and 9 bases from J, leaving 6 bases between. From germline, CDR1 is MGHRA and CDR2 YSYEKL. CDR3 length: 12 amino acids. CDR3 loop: CASSHLSSPLHF. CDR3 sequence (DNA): TGCGCCAGCAGCCACTTAAGTTCACCCCTCCACTTT.

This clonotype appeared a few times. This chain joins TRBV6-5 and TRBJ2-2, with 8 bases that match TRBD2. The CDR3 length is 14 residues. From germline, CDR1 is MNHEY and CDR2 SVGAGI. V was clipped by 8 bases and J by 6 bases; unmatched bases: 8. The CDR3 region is CASWDRGGPGELFF. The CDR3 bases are TGTGCCAGCTGGGATCGGGGGGGCCCCGGGGAGCTGTTTTTT.

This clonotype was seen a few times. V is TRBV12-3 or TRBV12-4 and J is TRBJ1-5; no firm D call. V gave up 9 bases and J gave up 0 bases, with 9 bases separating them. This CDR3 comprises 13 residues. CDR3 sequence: CASTPYSNQPQHF. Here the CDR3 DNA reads TGTGCCAGTACACCTTATAGCAATCAGCCCCAGCATTTT.

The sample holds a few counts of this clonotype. The CDR3 protein is CASSLQEGETQYF. The CDR3 nucleotides are TGTGCCAGCAGCTTACAAGAAGGGGAGACCCAGTACTTC. The chain combines TRBV7-2 with TRBJ2-5; unclear D gene. CDR3 length: 13 residues. Germline-derived CDR1 and CDR2 are SGHTA and FQGNSA. V was clipped by 2 bases and J by 5 bases, with 9 bases between them.

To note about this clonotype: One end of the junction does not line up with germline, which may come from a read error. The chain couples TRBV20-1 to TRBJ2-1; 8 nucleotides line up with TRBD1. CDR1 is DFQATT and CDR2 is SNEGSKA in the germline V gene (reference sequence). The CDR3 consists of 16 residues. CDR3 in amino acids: CSARPPDRAAYNDQFF. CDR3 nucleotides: TGCAGTGCTAGGCCCCCGGACAGGGCGGCCTACAATGATCAGTTCTTC.

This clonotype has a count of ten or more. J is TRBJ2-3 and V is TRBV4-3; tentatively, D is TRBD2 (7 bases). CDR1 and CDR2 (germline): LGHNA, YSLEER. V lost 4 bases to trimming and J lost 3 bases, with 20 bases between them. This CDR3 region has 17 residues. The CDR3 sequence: CASSPRAGGGRTDTQYF. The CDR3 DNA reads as TGCGCCAGCAGCCCTAGGGCTGGGGGGGGCCGGACAGATACGCAGTATTTT.

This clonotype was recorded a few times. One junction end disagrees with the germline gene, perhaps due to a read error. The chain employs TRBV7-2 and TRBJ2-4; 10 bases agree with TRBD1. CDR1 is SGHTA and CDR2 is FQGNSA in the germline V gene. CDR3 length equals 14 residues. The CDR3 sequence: CASSLLGQGDQADF. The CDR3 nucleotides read TGTGCCAGCAGCTTATTAGGACAGGGGGATCAAGCGGACTTC.

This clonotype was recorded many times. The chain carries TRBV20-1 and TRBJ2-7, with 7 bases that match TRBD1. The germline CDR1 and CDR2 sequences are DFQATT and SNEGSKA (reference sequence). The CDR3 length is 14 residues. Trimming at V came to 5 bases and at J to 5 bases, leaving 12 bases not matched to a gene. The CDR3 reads CSAAWDRWSHEQYF. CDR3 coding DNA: TGCAGTGCTGCCTGGGACAGATGGTCCCACGAGCAGTACTTC.

The CDR3 protein is CASSIDRVETQYF. In DNA form, the CDR3 reads TGTGCCAGCAGTATCGACAGGGTGGAGACCCAGTACTTC. This chain uses TRBV2 with TRBJ2-5; 7 bases map to TRBD1. Trimming removed 5 bases from V and 5 bases from J; junction bases left unmatched: 5. In germline, CDR1 is SNHLY, CDR2 FYNNEI. CDR3 size: 13 residues.

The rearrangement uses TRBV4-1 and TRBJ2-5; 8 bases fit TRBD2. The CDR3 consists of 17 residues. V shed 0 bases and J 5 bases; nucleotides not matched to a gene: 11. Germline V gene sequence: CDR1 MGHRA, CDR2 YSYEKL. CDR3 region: CASSQELLQGGRETQYF. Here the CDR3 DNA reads TGCGCCAGCAGCCAAGAACTTTTGCAGGGCGGGAGGGAGACCCAGTACTTC.

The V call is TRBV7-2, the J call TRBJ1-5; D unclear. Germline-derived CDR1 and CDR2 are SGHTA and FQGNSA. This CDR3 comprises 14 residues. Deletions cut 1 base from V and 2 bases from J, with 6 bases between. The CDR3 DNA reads TGTGCCAGCAGCTTAGTACTGCGCAATCAGCCCCAGCATTTT. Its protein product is CASSLVLRNQPQHF.

CDR3 protein: CASLEGSEEKLFF. In nucleotides, the CDR3 is TGTGCCAGCCTGGAGGGATCGGAAGAAAAACTGTTTTTT. The gene calls are TRBV2 and TRBJ1-4; D unclear. The CDR3 is 13 amino acids. V lost 8 bases and J 8 bases, leaving 15 bases between the germline ends. Germline loops: CDR1 SNHLY, CDR2 FYNNEI.

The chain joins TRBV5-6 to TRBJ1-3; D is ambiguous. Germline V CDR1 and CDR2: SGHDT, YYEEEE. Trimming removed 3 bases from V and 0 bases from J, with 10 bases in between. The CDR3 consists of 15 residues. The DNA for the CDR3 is TGTGCCAGCAGCTCCTTAACGGACTCTGGAAACACCATATATTTT. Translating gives CASSSLTDSGNTIYF.

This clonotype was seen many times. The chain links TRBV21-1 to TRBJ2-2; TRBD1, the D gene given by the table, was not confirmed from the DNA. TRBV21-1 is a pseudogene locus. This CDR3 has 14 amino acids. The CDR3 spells CASSNSTATGELFF. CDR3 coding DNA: TGTGCCAGCAGCAACTCGACAGCTACCGGGGAGCTGTTTTTT.